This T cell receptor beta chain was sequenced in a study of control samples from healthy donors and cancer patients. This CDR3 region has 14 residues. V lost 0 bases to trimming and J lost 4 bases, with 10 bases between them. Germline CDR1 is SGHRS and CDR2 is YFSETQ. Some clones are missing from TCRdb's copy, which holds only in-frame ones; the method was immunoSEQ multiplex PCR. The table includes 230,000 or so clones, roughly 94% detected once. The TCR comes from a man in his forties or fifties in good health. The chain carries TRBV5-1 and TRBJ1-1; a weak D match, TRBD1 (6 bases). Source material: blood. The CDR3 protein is CASSLARGLTEAFF. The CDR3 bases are TGCGCCAGCAGCTTGGCCCGGGGGCTCACTGAAGCTTTCTTT.